Following are 8 T cell receptor beta chains from one sample sequenced in a study of cytomegalovirus exposure and HLA in healthy donors. Only in-frame clones appear in the TCRdb table, and some are missing; sequencing was by immunoSEQ multiplex PCR. The sample records 150,000 to 160,000 clones, 80% to 90% being singletons. The material sequenced was PBMCs. These receptors came from a man between 18 and 35 years old in good health and CMV-seropositive.

The chain links TRBV4-2 to TRBJ2-7; TRBD2 is a possible D gene (6 bases). The CDR3 totals 16 residues. The germline CDR1 and CDR2 sequences are LGHNA and YNFKEQ. V gave up 1 base and J gave up 7 bases, with 20 bases separating them. CDR3 sequence (DNA): TGTGCCAGCAGCCAAGGATCCTTACGAGGGGCGGGGGAGCAGTACTTC. Translation: CASSQGSLRGAGEQYF.

The chain's CDR3 is CASSAERTSGVSSYEQYF. CDR3 DNA sequence: TGTGCCAGCAGCGCCGAGCGGACTAGCGGGGTGAGCTCCTACGAGCAGTACTTC. The gene calls are TRBV2 and TRBJ2-7, with 12 bases lining up with TRBD2. CDR1 is SNHLY and CDR2 is FYNNEI in the germline V gene. J lost 0 bases, V lost 6 bases, and 12 bases had no gene match. CDR3 length: 18 amino acids.

This clone was picked up a small number of times. The rearrangement links TRBV14 to TRBJ1-1; D is unclear. The CDR3 spans 13 residues. The germline V and J ends were trimmed by 1 base and 1 base, with 4 bases remaining between them. Germline CDR1 SGHDN, CDR2 FVKESK. The CDR3 nucleotides are TGTGCCAGCAGCCAAGTGGCGAACACTGAAGCTTTCTTT. Protein: CASSQVANTEAFF.

The chain carries TRBV7-2 and TRBJ1-2; no clear D. Trimming took 1 base from V and 4 from J, leaving 10 bases between them. CDR1 SGHTA and CDR2 FQGNSA come from the germline V gene. The CDR3 totals 14 residues. CDR3 DNA sequence: TGTGCCAGCAGCTTAGAGTCTCGGGGCTATGGCTACACCTTC. Translated, it gives CASSLESRGYGYTF.

The chain is built from TRBV7-6 and TRBJ1-6; no clear D gene. V lost 1 base, J lost 6 bases, and 10 bases lay in between. Germline-derived CDR1 and CDR2 are SGHVS and FNYEAQ. This CDR3 contains 15 residues. The CDR3 loop reads CASSLDALGNSPLHF. CDR3 in DNA: TGTGCCAGCAGCTTAGATGCGCTTGGTAATTCACCCCTCCACTTT.

This clone appeared a single time. The J gene is TRBJ2-1, the V gene TRBV5-4, with TRBD1 matching over 9 bases. CDR1 is SGHNT and CDR2 is YYREEE in the germline V gene (reference sequence). V lost 4 bases and J lost 3; bases outside the gene matches: 2. The CDR3 covers 14 residues. The CDR3 DNA sequence: TGTGCCAGCAGCCCGGGACAGGGCTACAATGAGCAGTTCTTC. Translating gives CASSPGQGYNEQFF.

This chain connects TRBV7-3 to TRBJ2-3; perhaps TRBD2 as D (7 bases). Germline CDR1 is SGHTA and CDR2 is FQGTGA. V was trimmed by 1 base and J by 3 bases, leaving 14 bases between them. This CDR3 has 16 residues. In DNA form, the CDR3 reads TGTGCCAGCAGCTTAAAACCGAGGGGGGGAACAGATACGCAGTATTTT. Amino acid sequence: CASSLKPRGGTDTQYF.

The chain has TRBV5-1 and TRBJ1-4; TRBD1 is a possible D gene (6 bases). V shed 3 bases and J shed 3 bases, with 12 bases lying between them. The CDR3 is 15 amino acids. The germline V gene has CDR1 SGHRS and CDR2 YFSETQ. This chain's CDR3 is CASSYQGSANEKLFF. DNA of the CDR3: TGCGCCAGCAGCTACCAGGGGTCGGCTAATGAAAAACTGTTTTTT.